This is a list of T cell receptor beta chains from one sample in a study of OX40 agonist ivuxolimab in advanced cancers. Some clones are missing from TCRdb's copy, which holds only in-frame ones; the method was immunoSEQ multiplex PCR. The table lists about 79,000 clones, approximately 92% of them singletons, with approximately 7.7% in the top ten. The starting material was CD4+ or CD8+ T cells sorted from blood, obtained in a trial of the OX40 agonist ivuxolimab. These receptors were taken from an adult with an advanced solid tumor such as melanoma, head and neck, liver or kidney cancer. Each CDR3 is given with its conserved first and last residue. Fields, in order: CDR3 protein, CDR3 DNA, J gene, clone size, D gene, V gene. D genes are given only for firm matches. The size of a clone is reported for some rows only, either as once, few or many, or as a class for expanded clones.

cdr3_aa: CASSSAYEQYF
cdr3_nt: TGTGCCAGCAGCTCAGCGTACGAGCAGTACTTC
j_call: TRBJ2-7
clone_size: once
d_call: NA
v_call: TRBV7-2

cdr3_aa: CASNVPGQGSGNTIYF
cdr3_nt: TGTGCCAGCAATGTCCCGGGACAGGGGTCTGGAAACACCATATATTTT
j_call: TRBJ1-3
clone_size: NA
d_call: TRBD1
v_call: TRBV6-6

cdr3_aa: CASSSITGGQETQYF
cdr3_nt: TGTGCCAGTTCATCGATAACGGGGGGGCAAGAGACCCAGTACTTC
j_call: TRBJ2-5
clone_size: once
d_call: TRBD2
v_call: TRBV19

cdr3_aa: CASSLSFTGGFDEQFF
cdr3_nt: TGTGCCAGCAGCTTAAGTTTTACAGGGGGCTTCGATGAGCAGTTCTTC
j_call: TRBJ2-1
clone_size: NA
d_call: TRBD1
v_call: TRBV7-9

cdr3_aa: CASSVGQYEAFF
cdr3_nt: TGTGCCAGCAGTGTAGGGCAGTATGAAGCTTTCTTT
j_call: TRBJ1-1
clone_size: NA
d_call: NA
v_call: TRBV2

cdr3_aa: CASRNLQGWTEAFF
cdr3_nt: TGTGCCAGCAGGAATTTACAGGGATGGACTGAAGCTTTCTTT
j_call: TRBJ1-1
clone_size: NA
d_call: NA
v_call: TRBV27

cdr3_aa: CASSTDRGRDYGYTF
cdr3_nt: TGTGCCAGCAGTACCGACAGGGGGCGCGACTATGGCTACACCTTC
j_call: TRBJ1-2
clone_size: NA
d_call: TRBD1
v_call: TRBV2

cdr3_aa: CASSSRLSSYNEQFF
cdr3_nt: TGTGCCAGCAGCTCACGGCTCAGCTCCTACAATGAGCAGTTCTTC
j_call: TRBJ2-1
clone_size: NA
d_call: NA
v_call: TRBV5-6

cdr3_aa: CASSLSGDRDTQYF
cdr3_nt: TGTGCCAGCAGTTTGTCGGGAGATCGAGATACGCAGTATTTT
j_call: TRBJ2-3
clone_size: NA
d_call: NA
v_call: TRBV27

cdr3_aa: CASSRLAGSTGELFF
cdr3_nt: TGTGCCAGCAGCAGACTAGCGGGAAGCACCGGGGAGCTGTTTTTT
j_call: TRBJ2-2
clone_size: NA
d_call: TRBD2
v_call: TRBV6-6

cdr3_aa: CASDGMNTEAFF
cdr3_nt: TGTGCCAGCGATGGGATGAACACTGAAGCTTTCTTT
j_call: TRBJ1-1
clone_size: NA
d_call: NA
v_call: TRBV2

cdr3_aa: CASSEVTLGSQPQHF
cdr3_nt: TGTGCCAGCAGTGAAGTGACATTAGGGAGTCAGCCCCAGCATTTT
j_call: TRBJ1-5
clone_size: NA
d_call: NA
v_call: TRBV6-1

cdr3_aa: CASSEGSGTGSYNEQFF
cdr3_nt: TGTGCCAGCAGTGAAGGCTCCGGGACAGGCTCCTACAATGAGCAGTTCTTC
j_call: TRBJ2-1
clone_size: NA
d_call: TRBD1
v_call: TRBV2

cdr3_aa: CASSQGQGAGNQPQHF
cdr3_nt: TGCGCCAGCAGCCAGGGTCAGGGGGCCGGCAATCAGCCCCAGCATTTT
j_call: TRBJ1-5
clone_size: NA
d_call: TRBD1
v_call: TRBV4-1

cdr3_aa: CASMDSYTDTQYF
cdr3_nt: TGTGCCAGCATGGACTCCTACACAGATACGCAGTATTTT
j_call: TRBJ2-3
clone_size: NA
d_call: NA
v_call: TRBV28

cdr3_aa: CASSLGFTGELFF
cdr3_nt: TGTGCCAGCAGCTTAGGATTCACCGGGGAGCTGTTTTTT
j_call: TRBJ2-2
clone_size: once
d_call: NA
v_call: TRBV7-9

cdr3_aa: CASSIDASGRETQYF
cdr3_nt: TGTGCCAGTAGTATAGATGCTAGCGGGAGGGAGACCCAGTACTTC
j_call: TRBJ2-5
clone_size: NA
d_call: TRBD2
v_call: TRBV19

cdr3_aa: CASSFVKGRGVQETQYF
cdr3_nt: TGTGCCAGCAGTTTTGTAAAAGGCAGGGGGGTTCAAGAGACCCAGTACTTC
j_call: TRBJ2-5
clone_size: NA
d_call: NA
v_call: TRBV27

cdr3_aa: CASSKSGTGVYHEQYF
cdr3_nt: TGTGCCAGCAGCAAATCCGGGACAGGGGTGTACCACGAGCAGTACTTC
j_call: TRBJ2-7
clone_size: NA
d_call: TRBD1
v_call: TRBV5-4

cdr3_aa: CASTLIIPYNEQFF
cdr3_nt: TGTGCCAGCACCCTTATTATCCCCTACAATGAGCAGTTCTTC
j_call: TRBJ2-1
clone_size: NA
d_call: NA
v_call: TRBV28

cdr3_aa: CASSFLTSGAQYF
cdr3_nt: TGTGCCAGCAGTTTTCTTACCTCAGGGGCGCAGTACTTC
j_call: TRBJ2-7
clone_size: once
d_call: NA
v_call: TRBV28

cdr3_aa: CASSRQGIWGETQYF
cdr3_nt: TGTGCCAGCAGTCGACAGGGTATTTGGGGGGAGACCCAGTACTTC
j_call: TRBJ2-5
clone_size: NA
d_call: TRBD1
v_call: TRBV2

cdr3_aa: CASRADGGGNQPQHF
cdr3_nt: TGCGCCAGCAGAGCTGACGGGGGGGGCAATCAGCCCCAGCATTTT
j_call: TRBJ1-5
clone_size: NA
d_call: NA
v_call: TRBV5-1

cdr3_aa: CASSHPGGNQPQHF
cdr3_nt: TGCGCCAGCAGCCATCCAGGGGGCAATCAGCCCCAGCATTTT
j_call: TRBJ1-5
clone_size: NA
d_call: NA
v_call: TRBV4-1

cdr3_aa: CASSFQATGTYEQYF
cdr3_nt: TGTGCCAGCAGTTTCCAGGCGACCGGGACCTACGAGCAGTACTTC
j_call: TRBJ2-7
clone_size: NA
d_call: NA
v_call: TRBV6-5

cdr3_aa: CASSARGQGVDTQYF
cdr3_nt: TGCGCCAGCAGCGCGCGGGGACAGGGCGTTGATACGCAGTATTTT
j_call: TRBJ2-3
clone_size: NA
d_call: TRBD1
v_call: TRBV5-1

cdr3_aa: CASSSKGRYSNQPQHF
cdr3_nt: TGTGCCAGCAGCTCTAAGGGACGTTATAGCAATCAGCCCCAGCATTTT
j_call: TRBJ1-5
clone_size: NA
d_call: NA
v_call: TRBV5-6